This T cell receptor beta chain was observed in a study of shared clonotypes between healthy human individuals. The data were produced by immunoSEQ multiplex PCR, yet TCRdb's version contains in-frame clones alone and is incomplete. This sample has 450,000 to 600,000 clones; roughly 78% occur once, and the top ten carry roughly 13%. There were no recent acute infections or vaccinations among the donors, who were healthy HIV-negative adults. All donors were Caucasian adults living in Nashville, Tennessee. The CDR3 covers 13 residues. Trimming took 5 bases from V and 10 from J, leaving 15 bases between them. Germline-derived CDR1 and CDR2 are SGHVS and FNYEAQ.

This sequence originates from a woman in her 40s in good health. Some clones in this sample may be carry-over from other donors' samples. This chain links TRBV7-6 with TRBJ1-5; no definite D call. The sequencing sample was made of PBMCs. CDR3 sequence reads: CASSPRGGSPQHF. For the CDR3, the DNA is TGTGCCAGCAGCCCCCGCGGCGGTTCCCCCCAGCATTTT.